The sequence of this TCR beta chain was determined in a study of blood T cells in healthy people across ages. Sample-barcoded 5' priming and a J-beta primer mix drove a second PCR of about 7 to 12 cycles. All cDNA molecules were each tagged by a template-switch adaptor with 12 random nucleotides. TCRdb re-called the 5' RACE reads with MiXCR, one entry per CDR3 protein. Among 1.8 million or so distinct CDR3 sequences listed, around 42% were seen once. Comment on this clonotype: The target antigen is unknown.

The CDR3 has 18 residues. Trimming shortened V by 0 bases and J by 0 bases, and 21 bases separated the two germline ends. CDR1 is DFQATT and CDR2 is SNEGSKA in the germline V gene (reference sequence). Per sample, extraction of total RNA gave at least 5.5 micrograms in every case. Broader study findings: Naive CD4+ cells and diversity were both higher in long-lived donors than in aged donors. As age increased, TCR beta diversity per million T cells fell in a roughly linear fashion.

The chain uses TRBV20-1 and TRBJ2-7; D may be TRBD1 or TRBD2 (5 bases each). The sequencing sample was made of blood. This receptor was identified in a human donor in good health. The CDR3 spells CSARDYQGRDGSSYEQYF. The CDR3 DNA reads TGCAGTGCTAGAGATTATCAAGGTCGGGACGGAAGCTCCTACGAGCAGTACTTC.